What follows is one T cell receptor (beta chain) and its context. Its binding antigen is unknown. Base quality data are lacking; no much larger clone is found one base away. The library came from the immunoSEQ multiplex PCR assay. TCRdb provides this immuneACCESS table in a form limited to in-frame rearrangements. Some clones are lacking; in checked studies, under half of them reflect an unresolved V gene, and why the rest are absent is not known. This sample lists roughly 150,000 clones; around 90% were detected once. The ten biggest clones cover over 1.5% of the sample. This specimen comes from a study of CD4+ T cells in melanoma (dated by TCRdb to between 2021 and 2024). Background for the entire study: Neoantigen-specific CD4+ T cells in human melanoma were investigated in the study.

The paper's findings and limits, for the study overall: Neoantigen-specific CD4+ T cells were reported to be correlated with the function of CD8+ T cells, macrophages and B cells. Neoantigen-specific CD4+ T cells in melanoma were reported to show diverse differentiation states.

CDR1 MNHNY and CDR2 SVGAGI are derived from the germline V gene (reference sequence). V was cut back by 2 bases and J by 2 bases, leaving a gap of 13 bases between them. The CDR3 has 15 amino acids, counting the end cysteine and phenylalanine. Left in the record is the CDR3 DNA by itself, 45 bases read in frame from the first base. The donors were melanoma patients. The chain is made from TRBV6-6 and TRBJ2-7, with the D segment possibly TRBD1 or TRBD2, each aligning over 5 bases. This receptor was identified in a human donor with melanoma. The bases are TGTGCCAGCAGTTACAAGGGACGCGAAGCCTACGAGCAGTACTTC. The encoded protein is CASSYKGREAYEQYF.